This note documents a single TCR beta chain sequence. Profiled with immunoSEQ multiplex PCR; TCRdb holds only in-frame clones, not every one. The sample lists around 110,000 clones; about 80% were seen once. This record comes from a study of blood T cell repertoires in COVID-19. Looking at the study overall: From T cells, B-cell-depleted T cells, or PBMCs came the material, which was cDNA or gDNA.

The CDR3 contains 13 residues. Deletions cut 2 bases from V and 7 bases from J, with 10 bases between. CDR1 LGHDT and CDR2 YNNKEL come from the germline V gene (reference sequence). The sequencing sample was made of peripheral blood. The rearrangement joins TRBV3-1 (or the pseudogene TRBV3-2) to TRBJ2-3; maybe TRBD1 (6 bases). The receptor's source is a man in his 70s with acute or convalescent COVID-19. Written as DNA, the CDR3 is TGTGCCAGCAGCCAAAGCGGACAGCATACGCAGTATTTT. Translation: CASSQSGQHTQYF.